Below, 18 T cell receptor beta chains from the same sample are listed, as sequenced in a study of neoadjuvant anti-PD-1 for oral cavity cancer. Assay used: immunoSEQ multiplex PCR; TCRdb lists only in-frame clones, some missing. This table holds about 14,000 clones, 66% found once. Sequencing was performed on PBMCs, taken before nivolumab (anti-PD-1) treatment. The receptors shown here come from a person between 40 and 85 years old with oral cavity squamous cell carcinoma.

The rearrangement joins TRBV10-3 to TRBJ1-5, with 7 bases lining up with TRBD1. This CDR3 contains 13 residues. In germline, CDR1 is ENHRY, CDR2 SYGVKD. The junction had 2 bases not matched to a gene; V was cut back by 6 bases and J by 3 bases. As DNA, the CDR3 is TGTGCCATCAGGGGGACAGTCAATCAGCCCCAGCATTTT. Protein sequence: CAIRGTVNQPQHF.

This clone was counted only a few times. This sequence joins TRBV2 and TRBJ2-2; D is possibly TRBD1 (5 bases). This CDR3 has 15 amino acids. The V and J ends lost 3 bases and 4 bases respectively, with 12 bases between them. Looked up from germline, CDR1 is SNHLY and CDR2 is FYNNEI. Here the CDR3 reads CASSDYQGPTGELFF. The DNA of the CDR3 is TGTGCCAGCAGTGATTACCAGGGTCCCACCGGGGAGCTGTTTTTT.

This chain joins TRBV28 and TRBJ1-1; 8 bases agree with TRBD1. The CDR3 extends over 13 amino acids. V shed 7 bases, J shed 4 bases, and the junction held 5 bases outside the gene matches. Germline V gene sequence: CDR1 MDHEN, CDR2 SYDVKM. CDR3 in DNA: TGTGCCAGCACCTCAGGGGGCCGCACTGAAGCTTTCTTT. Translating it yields CASTSGGRTEAFF.

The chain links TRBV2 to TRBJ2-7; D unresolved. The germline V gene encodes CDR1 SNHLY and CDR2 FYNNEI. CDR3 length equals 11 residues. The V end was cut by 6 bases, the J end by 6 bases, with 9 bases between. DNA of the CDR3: TGTGCCAGCAGATGGGCCACCGAGCAGTACTTC. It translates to CASRWATEQYF. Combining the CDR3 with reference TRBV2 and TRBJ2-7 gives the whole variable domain EPEVTQTPSHQVTQMGQEVILRCVPISNHLYFYWYRQILGQKVEFLVSFYNNEISEKSEIFDDQFSVERPDGSNFTLKIRSTKLEDSAMYFCASRWATEQYFGPGTRLTVT.

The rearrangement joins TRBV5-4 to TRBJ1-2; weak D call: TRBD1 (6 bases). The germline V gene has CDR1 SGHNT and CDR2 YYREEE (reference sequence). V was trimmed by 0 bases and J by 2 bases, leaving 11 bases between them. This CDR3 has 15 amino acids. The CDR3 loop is CASSLAGAQNYGYTF. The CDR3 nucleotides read TGTGCCAGCAGCTTGGCAGGGGCGCAAAACTATGGCTACACCTTC.

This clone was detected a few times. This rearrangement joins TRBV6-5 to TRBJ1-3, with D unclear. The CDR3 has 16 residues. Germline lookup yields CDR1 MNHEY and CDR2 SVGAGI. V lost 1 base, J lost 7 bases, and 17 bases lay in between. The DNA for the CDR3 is TGTGCCAGCAGTTACTTGGATCTGGGCCTCCGGAACACCATATATTTT. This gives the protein CASSYLDLGLRNTIYF.

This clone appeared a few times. The CDR3 protein is CASSFLRDRVTYEQYF. The CDR3 bases are TGTGCCAGCAGCTTCCTCCGGGACAGGGTGACCTACGAGCAGTACTTC. The V call is TRBV5-4, the J call TRBJ2-7, with TRBD1 matching 9 bases. The V gene's germline CDR1 is SGHNT and CDR2 YYREEE (reference sequence). V shed 2 bases, J shed 2 bases, and the junction held 8 bases outside the gene matches. The CDR3 has 16 residues.

The CDR3 nucleotides are TGTGCCAGCAAATTTCCTAGCGGGAGGGCCGGGAATGAGCAGTTCTTC. Translating gives CASKFPSGRAGNEQFF. J is TRBJ2-1 and V is TRBV7-2; 12 positions agree with TRBD2. CDR1 SGHTA and CDR2 FQGNSA come from the germline V gene. CDR3 size: 16 residues. Trimming removed 7 bases from V and 7 bases from J; junction bases left unmatched: 11.

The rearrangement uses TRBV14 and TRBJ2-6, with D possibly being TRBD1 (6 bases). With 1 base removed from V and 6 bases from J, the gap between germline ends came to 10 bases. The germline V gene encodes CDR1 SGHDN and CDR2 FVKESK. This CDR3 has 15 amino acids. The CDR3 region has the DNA TGTGCCAGCAGCCAAGTTACAGGGTTGGCCAACGTCCTGACTTTC. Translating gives CASSQVTGLANVLTF.

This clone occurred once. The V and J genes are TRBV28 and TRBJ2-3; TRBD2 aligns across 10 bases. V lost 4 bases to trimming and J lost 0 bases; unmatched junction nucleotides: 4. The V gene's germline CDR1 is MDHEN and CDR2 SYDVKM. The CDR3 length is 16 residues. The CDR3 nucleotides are TGTGCCAGCAGTTCTGTGACTAGCGGGAGCACAGATACGCAGTATTTT. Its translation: CASSSVTSGSTDTQYF. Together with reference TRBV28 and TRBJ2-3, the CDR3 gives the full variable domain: DVKVTQSSRYLVKRTGEKVFLECVQDMDHENMFWYRQDPGLGLRLIYFSYDVKMKEKGDIPEGYSVSREKKERFSLILESASTNQTSMYLCASSSVTSGSTDTQYFGPGTRLTVL.

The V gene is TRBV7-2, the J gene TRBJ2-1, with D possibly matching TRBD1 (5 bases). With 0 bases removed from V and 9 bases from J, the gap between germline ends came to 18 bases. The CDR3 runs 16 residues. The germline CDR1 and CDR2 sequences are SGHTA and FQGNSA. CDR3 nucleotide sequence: TGTGCCAGCAGCTTAGCCAAGGGGCGCGGTATGATTGAGCAGTTCTTC. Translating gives CASSLAKGRGMIEQFF.

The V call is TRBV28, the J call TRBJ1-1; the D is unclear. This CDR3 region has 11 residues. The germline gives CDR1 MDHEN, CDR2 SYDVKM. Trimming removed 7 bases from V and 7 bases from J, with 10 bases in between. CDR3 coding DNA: TGTGCCAGCACCACGACACTTGAAGCTTTCTTT. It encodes CASTTTLEAFF. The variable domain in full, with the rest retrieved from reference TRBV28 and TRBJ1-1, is DVKVTQSSRYLVKRTGEKVFLECVQDMDHENMFWYRQDPGLGLRLIYFSYDVKMKEKGDIPEGYSVSREKKERFSLILESASTNQTSMYLCASTTTLEAFFGQGTRLTVV.

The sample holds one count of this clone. This CDR3 is CASRASGDSIYNEQFF. CDR3 nucleotides: TGCGCCAGCAGGGCTAGCGGGGACTCGATATACAATGAGCAGTTCTTC. The chain employs TRBV4-1 and TRBJ2-1, with 9 nucleotides matching TRBD2. The CDR3 spans 16 residues. Looked up from germline, CDR1 is MGHRA and CDR2 is YSYEKL. The ends lost 6 bases at V and 4 bases at J; junction bases unmatched: 10.

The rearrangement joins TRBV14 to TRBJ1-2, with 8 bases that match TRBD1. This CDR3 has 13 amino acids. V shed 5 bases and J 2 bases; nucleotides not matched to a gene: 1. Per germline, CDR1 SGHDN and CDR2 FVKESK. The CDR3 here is CASSRTGNYGYTF. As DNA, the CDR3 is TGTGCCAGCAGCAGGACAGGGAACTATGGCTACACCTTC.

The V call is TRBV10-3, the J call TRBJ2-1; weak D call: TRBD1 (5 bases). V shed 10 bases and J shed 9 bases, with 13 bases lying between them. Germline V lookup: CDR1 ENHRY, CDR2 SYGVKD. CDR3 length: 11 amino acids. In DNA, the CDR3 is TGTGCCAACCGGAGTAGGGGTGAGCAGTTCTTC. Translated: CANRSRGEQFF.

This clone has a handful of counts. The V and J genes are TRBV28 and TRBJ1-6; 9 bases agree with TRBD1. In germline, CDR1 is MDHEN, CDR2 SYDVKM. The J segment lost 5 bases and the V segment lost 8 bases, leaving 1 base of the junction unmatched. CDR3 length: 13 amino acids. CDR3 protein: CASRDRDNSPLHF. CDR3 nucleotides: TGTGCCAGCCGGGACAGGGATAATTCACCCCTCCACTTT.

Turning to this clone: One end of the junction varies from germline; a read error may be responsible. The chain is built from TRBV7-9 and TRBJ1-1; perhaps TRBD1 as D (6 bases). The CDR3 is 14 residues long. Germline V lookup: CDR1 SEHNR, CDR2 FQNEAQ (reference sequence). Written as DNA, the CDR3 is TGTGCCAGCACCTTAGCTGGGGACACGTCTGAAGCTTTCTTT. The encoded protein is CASTLAGDTSEAFF.

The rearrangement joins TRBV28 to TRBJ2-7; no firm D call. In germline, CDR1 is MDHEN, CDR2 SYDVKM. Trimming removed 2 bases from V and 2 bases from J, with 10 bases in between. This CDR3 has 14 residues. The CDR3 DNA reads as TGTGCCAGCAGTTTACTCGACAATACCTACGAGCAGTACTTC. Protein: CASSLLDNTYEQYF.